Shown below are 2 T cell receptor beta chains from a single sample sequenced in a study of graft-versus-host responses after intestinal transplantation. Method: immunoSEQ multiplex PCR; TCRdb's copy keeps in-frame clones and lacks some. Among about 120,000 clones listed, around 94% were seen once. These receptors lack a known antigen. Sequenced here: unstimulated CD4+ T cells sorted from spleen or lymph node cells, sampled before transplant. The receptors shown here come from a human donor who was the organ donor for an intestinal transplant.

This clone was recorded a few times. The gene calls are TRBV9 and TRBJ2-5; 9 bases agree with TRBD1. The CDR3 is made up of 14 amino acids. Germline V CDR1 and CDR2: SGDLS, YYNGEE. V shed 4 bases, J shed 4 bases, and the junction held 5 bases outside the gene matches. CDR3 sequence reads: CASSRDRVGETQYF. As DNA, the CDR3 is TGTGCCAGCAGCCGGGACAGGGTCGGAGAGACCCAGTACTTC.

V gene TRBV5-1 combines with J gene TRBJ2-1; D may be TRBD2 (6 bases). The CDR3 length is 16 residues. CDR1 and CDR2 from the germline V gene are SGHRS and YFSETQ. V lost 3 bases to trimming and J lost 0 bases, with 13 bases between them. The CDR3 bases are TGCGCCAGCAGCTCCCCAAGCGGGCTCTCCTACAATGAGCAGTTCTTC. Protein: CASSSPSGLSYNEQFF.